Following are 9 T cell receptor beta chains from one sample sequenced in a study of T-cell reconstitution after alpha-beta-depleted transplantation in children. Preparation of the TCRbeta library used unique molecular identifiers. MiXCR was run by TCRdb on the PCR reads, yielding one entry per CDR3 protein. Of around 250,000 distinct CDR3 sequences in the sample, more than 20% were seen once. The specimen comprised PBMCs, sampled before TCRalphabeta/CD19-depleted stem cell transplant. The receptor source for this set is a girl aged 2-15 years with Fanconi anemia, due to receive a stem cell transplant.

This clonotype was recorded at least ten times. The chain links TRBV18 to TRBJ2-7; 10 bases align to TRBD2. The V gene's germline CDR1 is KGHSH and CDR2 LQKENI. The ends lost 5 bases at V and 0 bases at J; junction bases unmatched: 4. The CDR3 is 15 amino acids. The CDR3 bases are TGTGCCAGCTCAGAAGGACTAGCGGCCTCCTACGAGCAGTACTTC. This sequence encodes CASSEGLAASYEQYF.

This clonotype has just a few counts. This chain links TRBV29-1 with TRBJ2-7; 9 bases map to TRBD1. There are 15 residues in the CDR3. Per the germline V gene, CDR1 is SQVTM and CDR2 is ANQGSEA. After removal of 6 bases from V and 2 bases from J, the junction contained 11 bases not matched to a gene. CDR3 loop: CSVVRHRGQAYEQYF. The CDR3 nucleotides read TGCAGCGTAGTTCGCCACAGGGGGCAGGCCTACGAGCAGTACTTC.

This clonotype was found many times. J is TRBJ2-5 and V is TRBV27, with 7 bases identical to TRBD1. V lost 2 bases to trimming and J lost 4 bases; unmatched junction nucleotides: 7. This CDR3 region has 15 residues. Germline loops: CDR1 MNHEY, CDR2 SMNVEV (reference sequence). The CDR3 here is CASSLEGAIVETQYF. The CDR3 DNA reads TGTGCCAGCAGTTTAGAGGGGGCCATTGTAGAGACCCAGTACTTC.

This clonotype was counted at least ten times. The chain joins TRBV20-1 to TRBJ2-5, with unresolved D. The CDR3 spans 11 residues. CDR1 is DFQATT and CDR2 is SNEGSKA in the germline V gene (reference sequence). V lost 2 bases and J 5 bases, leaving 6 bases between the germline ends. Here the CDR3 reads CSARQSETQYF. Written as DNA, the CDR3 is TGCAGTGCTAGACAGTCGGAGACCCAGTACTTC.

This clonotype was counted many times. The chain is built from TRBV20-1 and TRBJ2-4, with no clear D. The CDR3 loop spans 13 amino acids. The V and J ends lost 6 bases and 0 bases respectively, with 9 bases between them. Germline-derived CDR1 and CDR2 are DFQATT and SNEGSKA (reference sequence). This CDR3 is CSADKIAKNIQYF. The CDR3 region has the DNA TGCAGTGCCGACAAGATAGCCAAAAACATTCAGTACTTC.

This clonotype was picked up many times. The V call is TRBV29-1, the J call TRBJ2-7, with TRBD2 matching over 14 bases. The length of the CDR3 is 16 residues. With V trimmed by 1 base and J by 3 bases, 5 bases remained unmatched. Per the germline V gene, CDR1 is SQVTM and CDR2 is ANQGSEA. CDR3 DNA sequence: TGCAGCGTTGAAGGGGTGACTAGCGGGAGGGTCTACGAGCAGTACTTC. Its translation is CSVEGVTSGRVYEQYF.

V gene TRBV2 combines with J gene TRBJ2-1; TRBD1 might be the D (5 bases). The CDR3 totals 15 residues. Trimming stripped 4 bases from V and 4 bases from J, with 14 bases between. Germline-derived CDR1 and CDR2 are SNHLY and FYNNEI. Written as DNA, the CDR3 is TGTGCCAGCAGTGGAGGCAGGGAAAGGTACAATGAGCAGTTCTTC. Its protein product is CASSGGRERYNEQFF. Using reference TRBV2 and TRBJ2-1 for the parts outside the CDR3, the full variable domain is EPEVTQTPSHQVTQMGQEVILRCVPISNHLYFYWYRQILGQKVEFLVSFYNNEISEKSEIFDDQFSVERPDGSNFTLKIRSTKLEDSAMYFCASSGGRERYNEQFFGPGTRLTVL.

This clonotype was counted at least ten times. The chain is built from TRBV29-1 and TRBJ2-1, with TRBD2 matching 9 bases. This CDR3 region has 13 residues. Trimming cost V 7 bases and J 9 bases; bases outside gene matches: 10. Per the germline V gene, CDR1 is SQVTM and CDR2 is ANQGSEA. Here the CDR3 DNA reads TGCAGCGCCCAGCGGGGACTAGCAGTTGAGCAGTTCTTC. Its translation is CSAQRGLAVEQFF.

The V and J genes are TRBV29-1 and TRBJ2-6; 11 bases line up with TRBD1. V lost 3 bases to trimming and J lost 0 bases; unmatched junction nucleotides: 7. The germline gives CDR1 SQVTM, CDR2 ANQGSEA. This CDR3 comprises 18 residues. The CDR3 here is CSVDEWGTGGSGANVLTF. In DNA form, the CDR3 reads TGCAGCGTTGACGAGTGGGGGACAGGGGGCTCTGGGGCCAACGTCCTGACTTTC.